This T cell receptor beta chain stems from a study of control samples from healthy donors and cancer patients. Libraries were prepared by immunoSEQ multiplex PCR; TCRdb keeps only in-frame clonotypes and omits some of them. The table lists around 150,000 clones, around 90% of them singletons. CDR3 length: 11 residues. In germline, CDR1 is SGHTA, CDR2 FQGNSA. V lost 5 bases, J lost 8 bases, and 9 bases lay in between. Sequences were obtained from blood. The TCR originated in a man aged 30-40 years in good health. The chain employs TRBV7-2 and TRBJ1-1; D unclear. The CDR3 DNA reads TGTGCCAGCAGCAGACGACAAGAAGCTTTCTTT. The encoded protein is CASSRRQEAFF.